The next 10 T cell receptor beta chains were all read from a single sample in a study of T cell responses to AZD1222 COVID-19 vaccine. Sequenced by immunoSEQ multiplex PCR; TCRdb stores in-frame clones only, minus some. The sample carries around 80,000 clones, 70% to 90% recorded once. The material sequenced was peripheral blood, taken on day 0 of AZD1222 vaccination. The source is an adult in good health.

V gene TRBV11-2 combines with J gene TRBJ1-3; the D is unclear. V lost 3 bases, J lost 0 bases, and 6 bases lay in between. The CDR3 contains 14 residues. Germline V gives CDR1 SGHAT, CDR2 FQNNGV. CDR3: CASSFRFSGNTIYF. The CDR3 coding sequence is TGTGCCAGCAGCTTTCGATTCTCTGGAAACACCATATATTTT.

Remarks on this clone: Other DNA sequences in this sample translate to the same CDR3. V and J are TRBV5-1 and TRBJ1-5; unclear D gene. CDR3 length: 13 residues. V lost 0 bases to trimming and J lost 0 bases, with 1 base between them. Germline lookup yields CDR1 SGHRS and CDR2 YFSETQ. The CDR3 loop reads CASSLDSNQPQHF. CDR3 bases: TGCGCCAGCAGCTTGGATAGCAATCAGCCCCAGCATTTT.

The CDR3 loop is CAILVDTNYGYTF. In nucleotides, the CDR3 is TGTGCCATTCTGGTCGACACTAACTATGGCTACACCTTC. This sequence joins TRBV10-3 and TRBJ1-2; D is unresolved. This CDR3 contains 13 residues. Deletions cut 9 bases from V and 0 bases from J, with 11 bases between. Germline loops: CDR1 ENHRY, CDR2 SYGVKD.

The genes are TRBV9 and TRBJ2-3; TRBD1 aligns across 8 bases. In germline, CDR1 is SGDLS, CDR2 YYNGEE. Trimming removed 10 bases from V and 4 bases from J; junction bases left unmatched: 14. The CDR3 has 15 residues. CDR3: CAPLARDRGPDTQYF. CDR3 DNA sequence: TGTGCCCCCCTGGCCCGAGACAGGGGTCCAGATACGCAGTATTTT.

The chain carries TRBV20-1 and TRBJ1-1; D is perhaps TRBD1 (5 bases). V was pared by 3 bases and J by 1 base, with 9 bases between. From germline, CDR1 is DFQATT and CDR2 SNEGSKA (reference sequence). This CDR3 spans 13 amino acids. CDR3 sequence: CSASRGGNTEAFF. In nucleotides, the CDR3 is TGCAGTGCTAGTCGGGGGGGGAACACTGAAGCTTTCTTT.

The rearrangement links TRBV14 to TRBJ2-1; D may correspond to TRBD1 or TRBD2 (5 bases each). The length of the CDR3 is 15 residues. V was shortened by 3 bases and J by 2 bases, with 11 bases between the two germline ends. CDR1 and CDR2 from the germline V gene are SGHDN and FVKESK. The CDR3 loop is CASSQGEDPYNEQFF. The CDR3 coding sequence is TGTGCCAGCAGCCAGGGGGAAGATCCCTACAATGAGCAGTTCTTC.

V gene TRBV5-4 combines with J gene TRBJ1-6; a weak D match, TRBD1 (6 bases). This CDR3 has 16 residues. Per the germline V gene, CDR1 is SGHNT and CDR2 is YYREEE (reference sequence). With 1 base removed from V and 9 bases from J, the gap between germline ends came to 17 bases. DNA of the CDR3: TGTGCCAGCAGCTTGAGTCCTGGACAGACTAGTTCACCCCTCCACTTT. It specifies CASSLSPGQTSSPLHF. Full variable domain (rest looked up from reference TRBV5-4 and TRBJ1-6): ETGVTQSPTHLIKTRGQQVTLRCSSQSGHNTVSWYQQALGQGPQFIFQYYREEENGRGNFPPRFSGLQFPNYSSELNVNALELDDSALYLCASSLSPGQTSSPLHFGNGTRLTVT.

This clone came up once. The V gene is TRBV6-5, the J gene TRBJ2-4; possibly TRBD1 or TRBD2 for D (5 bases each). Germline CDR1 reads MNHEY; CDR2 reads SVGAGI. The length of the CDR3 is 14 residues. V lost 8 bases to trimming and J lost 8 bases, with 19 bases between them. CDR3 sequence: CASGTPRGGDIQYF. The CDR3 nucleotides are TGTGCCAGCGGAACCCCCCGTGGGGGAGACATTCAGTACTTC.

The V call is TRBV7-9, the J call TRBJ1-6; 7 bases map to TRBD1. Per germline, CDR1 SEHNR and CDR2 FQNEAQ (reference sequence). This CDR3 has 15 residues. Trimming took 3 bases from V and 7 from J; bases not matched to a gene: 6. This CDR3 is CASSLLGQANSPLHF. In DNA, the CDR3 is TGTGCCAGCAGCTTGTTAGGACAGGCAAATTCACCCCTCCACTTT.

The genes are TRBV7-3 and TRBJ2-1; D not certain. Trimming cost V 3 bases and J 0 bases, with 12 bases left between them. The CDR3 is 16 residues long. Germline-derived CDR1 and CDR2 are SGHTA and FQGTGA. The CDR3 DNA reads TGTGCCAGCAGCTTTCAAGGCTCCAGCTCCTACAATGAGCAGTTCTTC. Translated, it gives CASSFQGSSSYNEQFF.